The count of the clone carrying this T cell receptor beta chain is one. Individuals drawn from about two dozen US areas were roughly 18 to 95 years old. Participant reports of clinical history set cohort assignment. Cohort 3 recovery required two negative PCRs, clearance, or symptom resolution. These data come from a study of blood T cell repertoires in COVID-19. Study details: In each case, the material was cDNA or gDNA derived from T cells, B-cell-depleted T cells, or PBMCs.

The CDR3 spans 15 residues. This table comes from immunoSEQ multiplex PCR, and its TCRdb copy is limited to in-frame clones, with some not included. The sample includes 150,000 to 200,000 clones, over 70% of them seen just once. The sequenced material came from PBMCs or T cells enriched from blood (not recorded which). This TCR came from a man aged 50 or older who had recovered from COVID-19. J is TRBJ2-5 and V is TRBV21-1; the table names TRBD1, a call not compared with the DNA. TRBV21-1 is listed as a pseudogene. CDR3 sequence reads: CASSNIQGEEETQYF. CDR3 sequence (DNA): TGTGCCAGCAGCAACATACAGGGGGAGGAGGAGACCCAGTACTTC.